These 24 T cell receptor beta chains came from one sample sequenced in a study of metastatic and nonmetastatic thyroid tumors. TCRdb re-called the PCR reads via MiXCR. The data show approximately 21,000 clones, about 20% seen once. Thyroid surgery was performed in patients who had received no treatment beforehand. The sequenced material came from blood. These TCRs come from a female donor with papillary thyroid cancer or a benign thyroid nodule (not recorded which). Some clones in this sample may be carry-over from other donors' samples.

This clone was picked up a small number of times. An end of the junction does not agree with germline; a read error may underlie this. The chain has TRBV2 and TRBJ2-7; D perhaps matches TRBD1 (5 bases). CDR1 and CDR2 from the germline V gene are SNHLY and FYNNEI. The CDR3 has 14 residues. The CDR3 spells CASSEVGVRNEHYF. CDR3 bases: TGTGCCAGCAGTGAAGTAGGGGTTAGGAACGAGCATTACTTC.

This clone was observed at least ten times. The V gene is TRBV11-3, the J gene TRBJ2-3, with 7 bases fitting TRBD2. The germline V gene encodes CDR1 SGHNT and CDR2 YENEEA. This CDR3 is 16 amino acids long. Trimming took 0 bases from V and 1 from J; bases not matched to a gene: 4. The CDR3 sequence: CASSLDASGGTDTQYF. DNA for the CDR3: TGTGCCAGCAGCTTAGATGCTAGCGGTGGCACAGATACGCAGTATTTT.

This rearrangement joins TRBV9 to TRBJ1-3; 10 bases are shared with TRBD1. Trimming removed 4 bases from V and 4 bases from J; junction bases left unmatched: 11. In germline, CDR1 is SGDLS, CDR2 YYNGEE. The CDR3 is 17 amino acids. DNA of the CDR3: TGTGCCAGCAGCCCCCGTCCGGGGACAGGGGTCGGAAACACCATATATTTT. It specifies CASSPRPGTGVGNTIYF.

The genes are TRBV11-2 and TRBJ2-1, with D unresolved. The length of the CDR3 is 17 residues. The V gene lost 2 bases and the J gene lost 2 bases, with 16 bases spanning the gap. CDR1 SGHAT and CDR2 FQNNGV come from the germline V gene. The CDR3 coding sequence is TGTGCCAGCAGCTTATGGGGTCCCAAGAGCCCCTACAATGAGCAGTTCTTC. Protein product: CASSLWGPKSPYNEQFF.

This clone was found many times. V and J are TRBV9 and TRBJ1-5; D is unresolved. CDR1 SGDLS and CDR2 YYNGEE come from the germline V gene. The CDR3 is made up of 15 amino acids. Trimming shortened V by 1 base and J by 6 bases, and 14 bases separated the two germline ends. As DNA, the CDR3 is TGTGCCAGCAGCGTAACGGGAGCGGTGGGTCAGCCCCAGCATTTT. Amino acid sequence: CASSVTGAVGQPQHF.

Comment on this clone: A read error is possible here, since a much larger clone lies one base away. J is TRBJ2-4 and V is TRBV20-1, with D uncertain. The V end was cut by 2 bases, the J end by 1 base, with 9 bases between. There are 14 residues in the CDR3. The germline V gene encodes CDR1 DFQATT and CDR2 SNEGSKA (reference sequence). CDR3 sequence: CSARPQVAKNIQYF. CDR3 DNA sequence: TGCAGTGCTAGACCCCAGGTGGCCAAAAACATTCAGTACTTC.

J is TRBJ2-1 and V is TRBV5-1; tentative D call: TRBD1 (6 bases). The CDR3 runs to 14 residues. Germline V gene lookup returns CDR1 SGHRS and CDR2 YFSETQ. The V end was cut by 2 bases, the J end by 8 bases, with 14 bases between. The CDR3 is CASSFAGARDEQFF. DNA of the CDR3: TGCGCCAGCAGCTTTGCAGGGGCGCGGGATGAGCAGTTCTTC.

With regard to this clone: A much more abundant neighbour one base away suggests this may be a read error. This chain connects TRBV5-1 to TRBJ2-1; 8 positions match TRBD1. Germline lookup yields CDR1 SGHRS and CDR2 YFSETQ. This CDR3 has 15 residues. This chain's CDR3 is CASSLGGRGLNDQFF. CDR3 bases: TGCGCCAGCAGCTTGGGTGGCAGGGGGCTCAATGATCAGTTCTTC.

The CDR3 coding sequence is TGTGCCAGCAGCCCGAATACAGGGACAATCTATGGCTACACCTTC. Amino acids: CASSPNTGTIYGYTF. The genes are TRBV6-2 or TRBV6-3 and TRBJ1-2; TRBD1 might be the D (6 bases). V was cut by 6 bases and J by 4 bases, with 18 bases left in between. Germline CDR1 is MNHEY and CDR2 is SVGEGT. This CDR3 spans 15 amino acids.

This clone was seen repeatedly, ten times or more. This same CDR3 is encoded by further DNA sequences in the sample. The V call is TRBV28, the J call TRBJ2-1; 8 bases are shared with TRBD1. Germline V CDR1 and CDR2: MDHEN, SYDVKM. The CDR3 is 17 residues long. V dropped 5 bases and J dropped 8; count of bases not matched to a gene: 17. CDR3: CASSALYRDRFMDEQFF. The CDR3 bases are TGTGCCAGCAGTGCCTTATACCGGGACAGGTTCATGGATGAGCAGTTCTTC.

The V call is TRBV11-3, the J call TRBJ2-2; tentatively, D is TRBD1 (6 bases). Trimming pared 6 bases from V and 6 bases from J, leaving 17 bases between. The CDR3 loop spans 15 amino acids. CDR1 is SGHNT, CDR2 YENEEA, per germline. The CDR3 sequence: CASSPVTGEAGELFF. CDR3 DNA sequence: TGTGCCAGCAGTCCCGTGACAGGAGAGGCCGGGGAGCTGTTTTTT.

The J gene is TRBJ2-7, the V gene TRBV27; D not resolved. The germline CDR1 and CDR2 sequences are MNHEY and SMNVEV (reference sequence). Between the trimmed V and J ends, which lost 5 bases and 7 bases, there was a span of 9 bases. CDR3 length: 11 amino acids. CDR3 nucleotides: TGTGCCAGCAGTACCCCCGGGGAGCAGTACTTC. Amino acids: CASSTPGEQYF.

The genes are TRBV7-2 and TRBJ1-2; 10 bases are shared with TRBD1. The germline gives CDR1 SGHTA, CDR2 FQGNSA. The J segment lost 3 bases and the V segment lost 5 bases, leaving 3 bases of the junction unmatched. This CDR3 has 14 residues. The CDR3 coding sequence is TGTGCCAGCAGCAGGGGGACAGGGGACTATGGCTACACCTTC. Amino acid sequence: CASSRGTGDYGYTF. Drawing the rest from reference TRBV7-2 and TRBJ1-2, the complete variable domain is GAGVSQSPSNKVTEKGKDVELRCDPISGHTALYWYRQSLGQGLEFLIYFQGNSAPDKSGLPSDRFSAERTGGSVSTLTIQRTQQEDSAVYLCASSRGTGDYGYTFGSGTRLTVV.

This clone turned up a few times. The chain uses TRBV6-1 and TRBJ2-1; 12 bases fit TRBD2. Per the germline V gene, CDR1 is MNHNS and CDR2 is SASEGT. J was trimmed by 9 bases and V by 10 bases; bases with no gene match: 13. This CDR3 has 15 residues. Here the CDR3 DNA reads TGTGCCAACAGCCGACTAGCGGGAGTGCCCCTTGAGCAGTTCTTC. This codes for CANSRLAGVPLEQFF.

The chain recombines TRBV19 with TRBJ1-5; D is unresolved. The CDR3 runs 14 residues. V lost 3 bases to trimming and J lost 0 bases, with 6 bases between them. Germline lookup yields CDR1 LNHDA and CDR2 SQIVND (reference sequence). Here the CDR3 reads CASSMTYSNQPQHF. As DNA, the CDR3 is TGTGCCAGTAGTATGACCTATAGCAATCAGCCCCAGCATTTT.

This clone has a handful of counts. The CDR3 loop is CASSPSGNNEQFF. In DNA, the CDR3 is TGTGCCAGCAGTCCCTCAGGAAACAATGAGCAGTTCTTC. V is TRBV28 and J is TRBJ2-1; D is uncertain. In germline, CDR1 is MDHEN, CDR2 SYDVKM. The V end was cut by 5 bases, the J end by 5 bases, with 10 bases between. This CDR3 region has 13 residues.

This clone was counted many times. The CDR3 nucleotides read TGTGCCAGCAGCCTAAGACAGGGATCAGAGACCCAGTACTTC. Residues: CASSLRQGSETQYF. The chain is built from TRBV3-1 and TRBJ2-5, with 7 bases identical to TRBD1. The CDR3 has 14 residues. Germline CDR1 and CDR2: LGHDT and YNNKEL (reference sequence). After removal of 4 bases from V and 4 bases from J, the junction contained 6 bases not matched to a gene.

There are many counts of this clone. Here the CDR3 reads CASTRRGNTIYF. The CDR3 DNA follows: TGTGCCAGCACCCGCCGCGGAAACACCATATATTTT. The chain recombines TRBV2 with TRBJ1-3; D not certain. Germline CDR1 and CDR2: SNHLY and FYNNEI. Trimming took off 7 bases at V and 4 bases at J, with 8 bases between the two ends. The CDR3 runs 12 residues.

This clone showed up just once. The CDR3 coding sequence is TGTGCCACCAGCAGCCATCCCAGTAGCGGGAGGATCCCCTACGAGCAGTACTTC. Residues: CATSSHPSSGRIPYEQYF. The gene calls are TRBV15 and TRBJ2-7; the match to TRBD2 covers 10 bases. The V and J ends lost 3 bases and 2 bases, in that order; junction bases with no gene match: 13. Germline V lookup: CDR1 LNHNV, CDR2 YYDKDF (reference sequence). The CDR3 is made up of 18 amino acids.

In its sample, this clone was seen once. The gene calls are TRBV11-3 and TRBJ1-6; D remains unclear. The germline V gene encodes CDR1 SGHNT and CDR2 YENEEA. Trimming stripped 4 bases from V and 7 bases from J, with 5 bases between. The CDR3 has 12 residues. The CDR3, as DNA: TGTGCCAGCAGCTCGTCCAATTCACCCCTCCACTTT. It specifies CASSSSNSPLHF.

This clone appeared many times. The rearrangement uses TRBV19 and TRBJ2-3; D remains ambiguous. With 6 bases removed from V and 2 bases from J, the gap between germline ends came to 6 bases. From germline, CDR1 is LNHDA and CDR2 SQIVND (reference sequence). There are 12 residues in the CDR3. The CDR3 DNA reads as TGTGCCAGTAGGCAGTCCACAGATACGCAGTATTTT. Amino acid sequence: CASRQSTDTQYF.

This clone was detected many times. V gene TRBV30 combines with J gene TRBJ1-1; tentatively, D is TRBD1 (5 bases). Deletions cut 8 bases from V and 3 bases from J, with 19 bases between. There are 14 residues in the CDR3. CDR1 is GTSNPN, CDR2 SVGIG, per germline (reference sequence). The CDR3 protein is CAGFQGIQDTEAFF. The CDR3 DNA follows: TGTGCCGGGTTCCAGGGAATACAGGACACTGAAGCTTTCTTT.

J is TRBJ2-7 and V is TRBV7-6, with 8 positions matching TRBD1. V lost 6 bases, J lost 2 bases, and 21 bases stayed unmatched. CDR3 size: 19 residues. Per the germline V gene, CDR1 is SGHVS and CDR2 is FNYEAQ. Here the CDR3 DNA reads TGTGCCAGCAGTCCCAACATTCATAAGACAGGGGATTTAACCTACGAGCAGTACTTC. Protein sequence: CASSPNIHKTGDLTYEQYF.

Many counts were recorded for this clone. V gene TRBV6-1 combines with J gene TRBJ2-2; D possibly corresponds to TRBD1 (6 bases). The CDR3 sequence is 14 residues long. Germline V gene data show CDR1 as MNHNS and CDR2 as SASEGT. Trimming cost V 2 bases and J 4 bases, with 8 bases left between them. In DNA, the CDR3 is TGTGCCAGCAGTGAAAACAGGGCCACCGGGGAGCTGTTTTTT. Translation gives CASSENRATGELFF.